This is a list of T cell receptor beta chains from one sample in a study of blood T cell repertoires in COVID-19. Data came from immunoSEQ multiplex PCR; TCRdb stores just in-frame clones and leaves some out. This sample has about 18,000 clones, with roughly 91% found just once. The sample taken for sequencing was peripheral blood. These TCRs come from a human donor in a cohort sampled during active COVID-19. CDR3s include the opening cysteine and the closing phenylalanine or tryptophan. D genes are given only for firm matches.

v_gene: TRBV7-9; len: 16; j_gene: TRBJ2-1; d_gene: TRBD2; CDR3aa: CASSRRGGRVDNEQFF
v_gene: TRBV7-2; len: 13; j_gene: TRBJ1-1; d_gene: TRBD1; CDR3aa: CASSVWDRGEAFF
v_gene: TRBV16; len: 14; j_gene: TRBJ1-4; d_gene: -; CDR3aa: CASSQSRVNEKLFF
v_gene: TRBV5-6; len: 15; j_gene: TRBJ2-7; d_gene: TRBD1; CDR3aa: CASSLGDRARYEQYF
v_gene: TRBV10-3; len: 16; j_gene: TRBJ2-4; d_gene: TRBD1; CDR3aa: CAISPGTGLAKNIQYF
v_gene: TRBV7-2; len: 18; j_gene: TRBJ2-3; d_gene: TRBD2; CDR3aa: CASSSPSGTSGFTDTQYF
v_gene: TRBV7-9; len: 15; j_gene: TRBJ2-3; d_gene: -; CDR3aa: CASSNRVLRTDTQYF
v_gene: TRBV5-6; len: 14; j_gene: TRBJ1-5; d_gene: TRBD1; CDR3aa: CASSFYRGTQPQHF
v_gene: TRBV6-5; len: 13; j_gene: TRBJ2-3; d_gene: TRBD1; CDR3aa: CASRPTGENTQYF
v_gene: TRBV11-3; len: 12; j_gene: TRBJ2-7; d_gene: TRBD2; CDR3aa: CASSFSGVEQYF
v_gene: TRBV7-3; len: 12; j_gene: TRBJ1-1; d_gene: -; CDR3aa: CASSHGGTEAFF
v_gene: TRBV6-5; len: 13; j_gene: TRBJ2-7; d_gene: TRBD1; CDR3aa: CASIPDRGGEQYF
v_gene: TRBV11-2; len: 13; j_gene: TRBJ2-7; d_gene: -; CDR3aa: CASSLRGSHEQYF
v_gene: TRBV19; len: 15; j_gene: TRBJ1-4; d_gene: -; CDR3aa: CASIPRSGAYEKLFF
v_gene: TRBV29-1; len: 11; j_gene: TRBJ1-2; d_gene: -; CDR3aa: CSVSPPRDITF
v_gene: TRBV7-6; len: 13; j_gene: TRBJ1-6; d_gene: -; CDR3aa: CASSPTRNSPLHF
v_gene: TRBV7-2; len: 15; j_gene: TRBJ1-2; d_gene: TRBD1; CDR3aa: CASSGGDRAYDGYTF
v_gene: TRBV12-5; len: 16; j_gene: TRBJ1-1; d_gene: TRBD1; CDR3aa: CASGLVKGASATEAFF
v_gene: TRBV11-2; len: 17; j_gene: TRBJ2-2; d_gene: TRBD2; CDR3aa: CASSLRTSGGNTGELFF
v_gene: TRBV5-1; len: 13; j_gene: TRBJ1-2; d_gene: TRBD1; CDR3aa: CASSPLGQGGYTF
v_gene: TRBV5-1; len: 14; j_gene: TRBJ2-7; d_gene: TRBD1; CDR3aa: CASSVPGQGYEQYF
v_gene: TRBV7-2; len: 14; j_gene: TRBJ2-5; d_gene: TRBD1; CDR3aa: CASRRDRVMETQYF